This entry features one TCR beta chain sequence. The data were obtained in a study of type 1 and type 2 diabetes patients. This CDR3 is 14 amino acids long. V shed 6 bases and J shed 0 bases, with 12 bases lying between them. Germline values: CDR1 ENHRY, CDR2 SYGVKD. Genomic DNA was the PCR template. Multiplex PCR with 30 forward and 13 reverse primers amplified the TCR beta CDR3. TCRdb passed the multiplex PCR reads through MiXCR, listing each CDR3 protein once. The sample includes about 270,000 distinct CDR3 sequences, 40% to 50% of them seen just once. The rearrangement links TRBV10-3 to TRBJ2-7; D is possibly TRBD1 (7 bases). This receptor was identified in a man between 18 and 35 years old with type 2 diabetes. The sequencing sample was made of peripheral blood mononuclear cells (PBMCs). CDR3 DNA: TGTGCCATCAGAGGGAGGACAGGCTCCTACGAGCAGTACTTC. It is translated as CAIRGRTGSYEQYF.